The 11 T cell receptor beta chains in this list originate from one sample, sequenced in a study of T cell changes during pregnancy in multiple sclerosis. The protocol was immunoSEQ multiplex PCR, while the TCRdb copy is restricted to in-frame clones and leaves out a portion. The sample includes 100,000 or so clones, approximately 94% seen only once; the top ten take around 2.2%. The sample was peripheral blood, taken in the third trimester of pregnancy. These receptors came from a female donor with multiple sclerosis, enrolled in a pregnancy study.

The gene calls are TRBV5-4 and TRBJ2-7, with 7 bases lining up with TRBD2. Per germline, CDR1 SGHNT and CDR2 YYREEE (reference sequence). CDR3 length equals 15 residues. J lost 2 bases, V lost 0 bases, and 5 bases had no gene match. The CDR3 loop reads CASSLAASGAYEQYF. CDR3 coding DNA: TGTGCCAGCAGCTTGGCGGCTAGCGGTGCCTACGAGCAGTACTTC.

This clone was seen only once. CDR3 region: CAWSVSRTSGPQETQYF. The CDR3 nucleotides are TGTGCCTGGAGTGTATCCCGGACTAGCGGACCCCAAGAGACCCAGTACTTC. V usage is TRBV30 and J usage is TRBJ2-5; 10 nucleotides agree with TRBD2. Germline V gene lookup returns CDR1 GTSNPN and CDR2 SVGIG (reference sequence). J lost 1 base, V lost 0 bases, and 8 bases had no gene match. The CDR3 contains 17 residues.

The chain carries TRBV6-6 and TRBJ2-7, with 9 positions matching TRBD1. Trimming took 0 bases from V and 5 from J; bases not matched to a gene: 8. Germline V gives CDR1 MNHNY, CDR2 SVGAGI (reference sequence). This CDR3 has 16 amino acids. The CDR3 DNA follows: TGTGCCAGCAGTTACTCCGGGGGGACAGGGCCCAACGAGCAGTACTTC. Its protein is CASSYSGGTGPNEQYF.

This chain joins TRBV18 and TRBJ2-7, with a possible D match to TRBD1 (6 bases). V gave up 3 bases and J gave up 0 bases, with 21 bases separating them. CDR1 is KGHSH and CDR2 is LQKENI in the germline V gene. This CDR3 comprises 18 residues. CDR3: CASSPESIGRGSSYEQYF. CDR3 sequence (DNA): TGTGCCAGCTCACCGGAGTCTATAGGTAGGGGGAGCTCCTACGAGCAGTACTTC.

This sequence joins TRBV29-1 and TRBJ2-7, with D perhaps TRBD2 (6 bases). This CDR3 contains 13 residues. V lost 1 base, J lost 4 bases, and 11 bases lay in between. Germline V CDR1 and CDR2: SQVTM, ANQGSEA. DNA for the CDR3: TGCAGCGTTGAAGTCGGGAGTACGTACGAGCAGTACTTC. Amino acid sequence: CSVEVGSTYEQYF.

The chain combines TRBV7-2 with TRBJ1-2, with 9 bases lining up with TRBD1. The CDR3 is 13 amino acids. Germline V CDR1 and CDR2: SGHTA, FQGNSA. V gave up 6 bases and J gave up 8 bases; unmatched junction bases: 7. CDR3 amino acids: CASSKQGAPGYTF. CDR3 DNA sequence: TGTGCCAGCAGTAAACAGGGGGCACCGGGCTACACCTTC.

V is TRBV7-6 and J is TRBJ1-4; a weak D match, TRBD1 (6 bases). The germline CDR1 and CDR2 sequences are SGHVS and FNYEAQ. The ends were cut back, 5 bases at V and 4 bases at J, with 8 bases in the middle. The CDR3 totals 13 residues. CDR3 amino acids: CASSRGGNEKLFF. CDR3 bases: TGTGCCAGCAGCCGAGGGGGTAATGAAAAACTGTTTTTT.

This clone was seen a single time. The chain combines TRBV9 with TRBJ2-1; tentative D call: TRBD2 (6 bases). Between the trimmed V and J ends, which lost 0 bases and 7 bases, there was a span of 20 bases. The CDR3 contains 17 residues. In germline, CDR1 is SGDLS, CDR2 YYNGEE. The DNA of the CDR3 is TGTGCCAGCAGCGTAGGGGTCTCACTAGCAATTGAGAATGAGCAGTTCTTC. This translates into CASSVGVSLAIENEQFF. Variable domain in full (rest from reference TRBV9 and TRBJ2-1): DSGVTQTPKHLITATGQRVTLRCSPRSGDLSVYWYQQSLDQGLQFLIQYYNGEERAKGNILERFSAQQFPDLHSELNLSSLELGDSALYFCASSVGVSLAIENEQFFGPGTRLTVL.

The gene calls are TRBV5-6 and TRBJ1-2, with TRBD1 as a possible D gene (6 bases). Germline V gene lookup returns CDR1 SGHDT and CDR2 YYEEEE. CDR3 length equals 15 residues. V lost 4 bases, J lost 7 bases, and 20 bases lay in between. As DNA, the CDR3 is TGTGCCAGCAGCCCGAGAGCGACAGGTCGTACTGGCTACACCTTC. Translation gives CASSPRATGRTGYTF.

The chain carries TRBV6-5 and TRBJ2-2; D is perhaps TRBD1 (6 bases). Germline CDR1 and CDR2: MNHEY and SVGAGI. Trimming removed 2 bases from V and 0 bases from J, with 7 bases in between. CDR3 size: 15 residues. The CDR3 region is CASSYGQTNTGELFF. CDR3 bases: TGTGCCAGCAGTTACGGACAGACGAACACCGGGGAGCTGTTTTTT.

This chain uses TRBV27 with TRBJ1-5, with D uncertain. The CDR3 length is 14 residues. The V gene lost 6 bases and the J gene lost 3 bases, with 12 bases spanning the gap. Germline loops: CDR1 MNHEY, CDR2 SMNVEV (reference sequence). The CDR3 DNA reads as TGTGCCAGCAGCCCCTCGGGGTTCAATCAGCCCCAGCATTTT. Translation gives CASSPSGFNQPQHF.